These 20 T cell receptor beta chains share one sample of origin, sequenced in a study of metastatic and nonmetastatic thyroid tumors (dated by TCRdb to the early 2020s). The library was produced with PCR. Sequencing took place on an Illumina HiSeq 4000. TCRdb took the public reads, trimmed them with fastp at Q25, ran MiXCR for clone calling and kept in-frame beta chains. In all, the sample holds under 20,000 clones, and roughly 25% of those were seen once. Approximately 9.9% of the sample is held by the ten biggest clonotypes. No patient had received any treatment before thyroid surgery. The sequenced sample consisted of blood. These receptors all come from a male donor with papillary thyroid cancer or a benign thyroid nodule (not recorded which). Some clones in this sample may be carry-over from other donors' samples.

DNA of the CDR3: TGTGCCAGCAGTCGTTTAGGGACTAGCGGGAGTCGTTACGAGCAGTACTTC. Amino acid sequence: CASSRLGTSGSRYEQYF. The V gene is TRBV27, the J gene TRBJ2-7, with TRBD2 matching over 14 bases. Trimming at V came to 5 bases and at J to 4 bases, leaving 10 bases not matched to a gene. The length of the CDR3 is 17 residues. Per the germline V gene, CDR1 is MNHEY and CDR2 is SMNVEV (reference sequence).

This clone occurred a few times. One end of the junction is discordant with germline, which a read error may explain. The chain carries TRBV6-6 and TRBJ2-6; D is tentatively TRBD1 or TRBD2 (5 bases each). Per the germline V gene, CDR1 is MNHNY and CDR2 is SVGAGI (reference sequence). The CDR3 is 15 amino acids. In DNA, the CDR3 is TGTGCCAGCACTTACGGGGTTGACGGGACCAACGTCCTTACTTTC. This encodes CASTYGVDGTNVLTF.

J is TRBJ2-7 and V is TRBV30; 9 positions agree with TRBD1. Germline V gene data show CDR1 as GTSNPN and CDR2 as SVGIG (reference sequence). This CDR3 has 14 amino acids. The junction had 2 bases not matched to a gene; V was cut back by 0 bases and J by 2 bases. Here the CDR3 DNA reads TGTGCCTGGAGTGTACAGGGGGCCACCTACGAGCAGTACTTC. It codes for CAWSVQGATYEQYF.

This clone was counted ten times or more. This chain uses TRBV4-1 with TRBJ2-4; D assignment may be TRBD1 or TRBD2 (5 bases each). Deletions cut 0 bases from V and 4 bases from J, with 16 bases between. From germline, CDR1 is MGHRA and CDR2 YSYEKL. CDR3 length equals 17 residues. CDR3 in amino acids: CASSQEEGLNRKNIQYF. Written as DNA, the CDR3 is TGCGCCAGCAGCCAAGAAGAGGGGTTGAATAGGAAAAACATTCAGTACTTC.

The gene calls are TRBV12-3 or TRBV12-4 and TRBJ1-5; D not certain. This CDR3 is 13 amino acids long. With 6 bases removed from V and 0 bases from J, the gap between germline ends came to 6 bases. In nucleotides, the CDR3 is TGTGCCAGCAGACTTGGTAGCAATCAGCCCCAGCATTTT. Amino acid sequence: CASRLGSNQPQHF.

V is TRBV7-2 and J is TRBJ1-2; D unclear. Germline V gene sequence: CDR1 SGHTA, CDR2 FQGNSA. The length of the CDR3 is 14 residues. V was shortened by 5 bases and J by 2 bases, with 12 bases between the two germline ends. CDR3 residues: CASSITRENYGYTF. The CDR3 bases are TGTGCCAGCAGCATCACCCGGGAAAACTATGGCTACACCTTC. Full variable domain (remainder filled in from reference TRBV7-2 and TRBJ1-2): GAGVSQSPSNKVTEKGKDVELRCDPISGHTALYWYRQSLGQGLEFLIYFQGNSAPDKSGLPSDRFSAERTGGSVSTLTIQRTQQEDSAVYLCASSITRENYGYTFGSGTRLTVV.

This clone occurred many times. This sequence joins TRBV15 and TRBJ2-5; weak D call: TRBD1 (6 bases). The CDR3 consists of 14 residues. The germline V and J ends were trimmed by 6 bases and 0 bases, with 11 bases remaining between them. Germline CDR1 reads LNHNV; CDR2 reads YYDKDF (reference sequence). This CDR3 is CATRAGDHQETQYF. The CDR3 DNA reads TGTGCCACCAGAGCAGGGGACCACCAAGAGACCCAGTACTTC.

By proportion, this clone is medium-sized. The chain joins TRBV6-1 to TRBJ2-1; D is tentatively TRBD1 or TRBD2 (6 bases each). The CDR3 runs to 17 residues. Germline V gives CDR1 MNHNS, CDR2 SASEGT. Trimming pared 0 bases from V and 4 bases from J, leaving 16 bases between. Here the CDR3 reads CASSEARGGRAYNEQFF. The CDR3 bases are TGTGCCAGCAGTGAAGCGCGTGGGGGGCGCGCGTACAATGAGCAGTTCTTC.

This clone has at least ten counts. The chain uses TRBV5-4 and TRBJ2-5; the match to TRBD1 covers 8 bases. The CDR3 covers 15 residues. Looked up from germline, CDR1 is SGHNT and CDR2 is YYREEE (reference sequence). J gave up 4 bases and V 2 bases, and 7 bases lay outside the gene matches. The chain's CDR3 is CASSFRDRGVETQYF. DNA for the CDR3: TGTGCCAGCAGCTTTCGTGACAGGGGTGTAGAGACCCAGTACTTC.

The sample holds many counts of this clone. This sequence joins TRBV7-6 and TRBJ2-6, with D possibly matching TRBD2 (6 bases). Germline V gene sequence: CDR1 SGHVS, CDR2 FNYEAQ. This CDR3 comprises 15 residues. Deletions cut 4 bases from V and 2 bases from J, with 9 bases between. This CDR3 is CASSWEAAGANVLTF. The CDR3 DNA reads TGTGCCAGCAGCTGGGAGGCAGCTGGGGCCAACGTCCTGACTTTC.

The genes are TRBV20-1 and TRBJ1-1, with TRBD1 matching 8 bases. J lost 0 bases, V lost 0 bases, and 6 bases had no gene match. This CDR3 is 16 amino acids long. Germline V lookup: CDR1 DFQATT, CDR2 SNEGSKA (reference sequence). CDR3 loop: CSARDPGQALNTEAFF. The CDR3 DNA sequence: TGCAGTGCTAGAGATCCGGGACAGGCCCTGAACACTGAAGCTTTCTTT.

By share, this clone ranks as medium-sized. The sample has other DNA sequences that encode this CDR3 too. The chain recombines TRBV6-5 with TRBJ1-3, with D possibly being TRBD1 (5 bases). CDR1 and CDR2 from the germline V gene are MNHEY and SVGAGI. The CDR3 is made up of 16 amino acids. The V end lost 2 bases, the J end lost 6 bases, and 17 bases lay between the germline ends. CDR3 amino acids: CASSYRQGGSSNTIYF. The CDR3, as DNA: TGTGCCAGCAGTTACAGGCAGGGAGGTTCTTCAAACACCATATATTTT.

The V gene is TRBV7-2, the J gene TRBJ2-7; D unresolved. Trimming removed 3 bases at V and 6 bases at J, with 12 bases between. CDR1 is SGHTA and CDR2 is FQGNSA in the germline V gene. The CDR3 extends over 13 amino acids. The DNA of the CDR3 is TGTGCCAGCAGCTTTTTCGGTGCTAGCGAGCAGTACTTC. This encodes CASSFFGASEQYF.

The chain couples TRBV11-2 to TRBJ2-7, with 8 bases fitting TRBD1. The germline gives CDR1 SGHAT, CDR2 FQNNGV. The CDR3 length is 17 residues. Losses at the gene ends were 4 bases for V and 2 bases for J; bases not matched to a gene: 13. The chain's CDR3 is CASSSMLTGVITYEQYF. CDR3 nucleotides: TGTGCCAGCAGCTCGATGCTGACAGGGGTAATCACCTACGAGCAGTACTTC.

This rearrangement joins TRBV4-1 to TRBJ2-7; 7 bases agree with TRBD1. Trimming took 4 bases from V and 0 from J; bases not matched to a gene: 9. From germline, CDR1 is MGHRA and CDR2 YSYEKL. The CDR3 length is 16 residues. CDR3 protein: CASSPIIGTVSYEQYF. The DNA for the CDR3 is TGCGCCAGCAGCCCTATTATCGGGACAGTCTCCTACGAGCAGTACTTC.

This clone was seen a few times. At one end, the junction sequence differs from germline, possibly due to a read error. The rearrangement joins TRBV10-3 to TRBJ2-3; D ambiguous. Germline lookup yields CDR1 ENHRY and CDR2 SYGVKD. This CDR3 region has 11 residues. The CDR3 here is CGIISTDTQYF. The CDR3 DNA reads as TGTGGCATCATCTCCACAGATACGCAGTATTTT.

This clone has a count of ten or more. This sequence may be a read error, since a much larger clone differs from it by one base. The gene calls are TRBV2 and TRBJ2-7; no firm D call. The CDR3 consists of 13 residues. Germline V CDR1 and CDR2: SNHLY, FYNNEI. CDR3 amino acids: CASSEYGSHEQYF. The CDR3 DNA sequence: TGTGCCAGCAGTGAATACGGCTCCCACGAGCAGTACTTC.

The CDR3 sequence: CASSLFRGEETQYF. The CDR3 DNA sequence: TGTGCCAGCAGCTTATTTCGGGGCGAGGAGACCCAGTACTTC. V gene TRBV6-4 combines with J gene TRBJ2-5; either TRBD1 or TRBD2 may supply D (5 bases each). V shed 6 bases and J shed 5 bases, with 16 bases lying between them. The germline V gene encodes CDR1 MRHNA and CDR2 SNTAGT. This CDR3 comprises 14 residues.

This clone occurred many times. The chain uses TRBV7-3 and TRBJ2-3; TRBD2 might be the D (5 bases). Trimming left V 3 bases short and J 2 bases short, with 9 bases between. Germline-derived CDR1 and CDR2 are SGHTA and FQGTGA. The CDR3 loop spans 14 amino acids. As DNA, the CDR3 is TGTGCCAGCAGCTTTTCGGGGTACACAGATACGCAGTATTTT. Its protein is CASSFSGYTDTQYF.

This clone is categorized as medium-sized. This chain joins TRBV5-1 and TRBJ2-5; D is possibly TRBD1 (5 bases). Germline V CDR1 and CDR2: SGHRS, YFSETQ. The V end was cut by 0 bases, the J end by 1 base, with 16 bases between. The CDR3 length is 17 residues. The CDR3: CASSLGGGNPSQETQYF. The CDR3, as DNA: TGCGCCAGCAGCTTGGGGGGCGGCAATCCTTCCCAAGAGACCCAGTACTTC.